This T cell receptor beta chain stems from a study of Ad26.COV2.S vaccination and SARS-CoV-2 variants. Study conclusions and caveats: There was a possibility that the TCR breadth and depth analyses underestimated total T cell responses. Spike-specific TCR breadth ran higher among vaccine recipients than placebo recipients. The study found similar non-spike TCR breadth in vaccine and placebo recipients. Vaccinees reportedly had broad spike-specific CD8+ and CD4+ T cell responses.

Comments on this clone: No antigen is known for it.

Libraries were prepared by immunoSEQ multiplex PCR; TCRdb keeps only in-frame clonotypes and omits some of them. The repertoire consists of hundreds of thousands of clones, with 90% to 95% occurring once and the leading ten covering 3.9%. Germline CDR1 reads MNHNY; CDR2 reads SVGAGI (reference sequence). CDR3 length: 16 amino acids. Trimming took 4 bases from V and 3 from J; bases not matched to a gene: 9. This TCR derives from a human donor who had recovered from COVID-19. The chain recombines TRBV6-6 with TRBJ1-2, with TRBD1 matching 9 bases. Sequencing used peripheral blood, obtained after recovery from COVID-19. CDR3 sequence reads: CASSSSQGQGHYGYTF. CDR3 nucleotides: TGTGCCAGCAGTTCCTCCCAGGGACAGGGACACTATGGCTACACCTTC.